These 12 T cell receptor beta chains were all obtained from the same sample, sequenced in a study of cytomegalovirus exposure and HLA in healthy donors. 13 Jbeta primers and 60 Vbeta primers were used for the PCR. Sequencing used immunoSEQ multiplex PCR; TCRdb keeps in-frame clones, though not all of them. Here the sample spans 150,000 to 200,000 clones, roughly 80% being singletons. Sequenced material: PBMCs. The source of these receptors is a woman younger than 45 in good health and CMV-seropositive.

The V call is TRBV19, the J call TRBJ1-1; D gene ambiguous. With 3 bases removed from V and 4 bases from J, the gap between germline ends came to 12 bases. Germline V lookup: CDR1 LNHDA, CDR2 SQIVND (reference sequence). The CDR3 has 14 residues. The CDR3 nucleotides read TGTGCCAGTAGTATCCAGGCTTCGTCCACTGAAGCTTTCTTT. Amino acid sequence: CASSIQASSTEAFF.

The rearrangement links TRBV11-2 to TRBJ2-1; maybe TRBD2 (6 bases). The ends were cut back, 3 bases at V and 6 bases at J, with 12 bases in the middle. There are 14 residues in the CDR3. Germline CDR1 SGHAT, CDR2 FQNNGV. The CDR3 protein is CASSFPGLLNEQFF. CDR3 sequence (DNA): TGTGCCAGCAGCTTCCCGGGACTGCTCAATGAGCAGTTCTTC.

J is TRBJ2-7 and V is TRBV11-2; weak D call: TRBD1 (6 bases). Germline V lookup: CDR1 SGHAT, CDR2 FQNNGV. Trimming stripped 4 bases from V and 7 bases from J, with 32 bases between. The CDR3 has 19 residues. CDR3 sequence reads: CASSSREGGTHTTVLEQYF. CDR3 nucleotide sequence: TGTGCCAGCAGCTCCCGGGAAGGGGGTACTCACACTACGGTCCTAGAGCAGTACTTC.

This chain uses TRBV9 with TRBJ2-1; possibly TRBD2 for D (7 bases). The CDR3 runs to 13 residues. From germline, CDR1 is SGDLS and CDR2 YYNGEE. Trimming removed 0 bases at V and 10 bases at J, with 11 bases between. CDR3 loop: CASSVVGGQEQFF. Written as DNA, the CDR3 is TGTGCCAGCAGCGTAGTGGGGGGGCAGGAGCAGTTCTTC.

V is TRBV10-3 and J is TRBJ2-3, with TRBD2 matching over 9 bases. CDR1 and CDR2 from the germline V gene are ENHRY and SYGVKD. The ends lost 4 bases at V and 4 bases at J; junction bases unmatched: 15. This CDR3 contains 18 residues. The CDR3 DNA sequence: TGTGCCATCAGTGTTTTGGCGGGGGGGCAATTTGGGTCAGATACGCAGTATTTT. It is translated as CAISVLAGGQFGSDTQYF.

The chain links TRBV28 to TRBJ2-1; 7 positions match TRBD2. Looked up from germline, CDR1 is MDHEN and CDR2 is SYDVKM. V lost 3 bases and J lost 3; bases outside the gene matches: 2. The CDR3 totals 14 residues. The chain's CDR3 is CASSLGGGYNEQFF. CDR3 nucleotide sequence: TGTGCCAGCAGTTTGGGCGGGGGCTACAATGAGCAGTTCTTC.

This chain joins TRBV27 and TRBJ1-2, with D uncertain. Germline CDR1 and CDR2: MNHEY and SMNVEV (reference sequence). V gave up 2 bases and J gave up 8 bases, with 15 bases separating them. CDR3 length: 14 amino acids. The DNA of the CDR3 is TGTGCCAGCAGTTTAGACTCCGGAGGGTACGGCTACACCTTC. It yields the protein CASSLDSGGYGYTF.

The chain has TRBV5-8 and TRBJ2-7; 8 bases line up with TRBD1. In germline, CDR1 is SGHTS, CDR2 YDEGEE. This CDR3 is 14 amino acids long. V shed 4 bases and J 0 bases; nucleotides not matched to a gene: 3. The CDR3 protein is CASSRRGPSYEQYF. CDR3 nucleotides: TGTGCCAGCAGCCGCAGGGGGCCCTCCTACGAGCAGTACTTC.

The V call is TRBV19, the J call TRBJ1-4; weak D call: TRBD1 (6 bases). Germline CDR1 reads LNHDA; CDR2 reads SQIVND (reference sequence). This CDR3 spans 16 amino acids. With 3 bases removed from V and 1 base from J, the gap between germline ends came to 12 bases. CDR3 nucleotide sequence: TGTGCCAGTAGTATCCCAGGGGACCTAACTAATGAAAAACTGTTTTTT. Residues: CASSIPGDLTNEKLFF.

The V and J genes are TRBV6-5 and TRBJ1-1; D is unclear. Germline assignment: CDR1 MNHEY and CDR2 SVGAGI. Trimming took 7 bases from V and 2 from J, leaving 8 bases between them. The CDR3 has 12 amino acids. DNA of the CDR3: TGTGCCAGCAAACCGGGAAACACTGAAGCTTTCTTT. Translation: CASKPGNTEAFF.

The V and J genes are TRBV2 and TRBJ1-1; 9 bases match TRBD1. This CDR3 contains 17 residues. The J segment lost 3 bases and the V segment lost 6 bases, leaving 14 bases of the junction unmatched. Germline-derived CDR1 and CDR2 are SNHLY and FYNNEI. CDR3 DNA: TGTGCCAGCAGGACGGGAGGACAGGGGCTGCGTTACACTGAAGCTTTCTTT. Its protein is CASRTGGQGLRYTEAFF.

The chain links TRBV9 to TRBJ2-3; tentatively, D is TRBD2 (6 bases). V was pared by 0 bases and J by 6 bases, with 14 bases between. The CDR3 has 15 residues. The V gene's germline CDR1 is SGDLS and CDR2 YYNGEE. CDR3 loop: CASSVGGTPWDTQYF. The CDR3 DNA reads TGTGCCAGCAGCGTAGGAGGGACTCCGTGGGATACGCAGTATTTT. Together with reference TRBV9 and TRBJ2-3, the CDR3 gives the full variable domain: DSGVTQTPKHLITATGQRVTLRCSPRSGDLSVYWYQQSLDQGLQFLIQYYNGEERAKGNILERFSAQQFPDLHSELNLSSLELGDSALYFCASSVGGTPWDTQYFGPGTRLTVL.